The 24 T cell receptor beta chains below all came from one sample that was sequenced in a study of T cell responses to AZD1222 COVID-19 vaccine. The method was immunoSEQ multiplex PCR; TCRdb's version includes in-frame clones alone and lacks a portion of them. The sample contains 240,000 or so clones, 85% to 95% of which appear only once. The sequenced sample was peripheral blood, obtained on day 0 of AZD1222 vaccination. The receptors shown here come from an adult in good health.

As concerns this clone: In this CDR3 the conserved last residue, phenylalanine or tryptophan, is missing, so a read error is likely. No DNA is shown, since the ends of the CDR3 on it are uncertain; the CDR3 is the one TCRdb lists. V usage is TRBV5-5 and J usage is TRBJ2-7; TRBD2, the D gene given by the table, was not confirmed from the DNA. Germline values: CDR1 SGHKS, CDR2 YYEKEE (reference sequence). The length of the CDR3 is 13 amino acids, counting both ends. The CDR3 loop reads CASSPKLVGRRRI.

This clone was seen just once. This sequence joins TRBV28 and TRBJ2-5; 9 positions agree with TRBD2. From germline, CDR1 is MDHEN and CDR2 SYDVKM. V was pared by 5 bases and J by 2 bases, with 12 bases of the junction left unmatched. There are 17 residues in the CDR3. Written as DNA, the CDR3 is TGTGCCAGCAGTGGAGGACTAGCGAGCAGGAATCAAGAGACCCAGTACTTC. Its protein product is CASSGGLASRNQETQYF.

The chain uses TRBV28 and TRBJ2-7, with 12 bases aligning to TRBD2. The CDR3 runs 16 residues. J was trimmed by 5 bases and V by 4 bases; bases with no gene match: 9. Germline assignment: CDR1 MDHEN and CDR2 SYDVKM. Here the CDR3 reads CASSSLQLAGGDEQYF. The CDR3 coding sequence is TGTGCCAGCAGTTCCCTCCAACTAGCGGGGGGCGACGAGCAGTACTTC.

This chain connects TRBV28 to TRBJ2-7, with TRBD2 matching 9 bases. Germline CDR1 MDHEN, CDR2 SYDVKM. CDR3 length: 15 amino acids. The J segment lost 1 base and the V segment lost 6 bases, leaving 7 bases of the junction unmatched. The CDR3 here is CASSLGLAGSYEQYF. CDR3 bases: TGTGCCAGCAGCCTAGGTCTAGCGGGGTCCTACGAGCAGTACTTC.

The chain carries TRBV19 and TRBJ2-1; tentative D call: TRBD2 (7 bases). The CDR3 runs to 15 residues. CDR1 is LNHDA, CDR2 SQIVND, per germline (reference sequence). V was shortened by 5 bases and J by 2 bases, with 13 bases between the two germline ends. The CDR3 here is CASSVRGGTYNEQFF. The CDR3 nucleotides are TGTGCCAGTAGTGTTAGGGGGGGGACCTACAATGAGCAGTTCTTC.

This CDR3 reads CASRKPGQFYNEQFF. The CDR3 DNA is TGTGCCAGCAGAAAACCGGGACAGTTCTACAATGAGCAGTTCTTC. The chain combines TRBV7-2 with TRBJ2-1; 7 nucleotides agree with TRBD1. V lost 6 bases and J lost 3; bases outside the gene matches: 8. This CDR3 has 15 residues. Germline CDR1 is SGHTA and CDR2 is FQGNSA. The full variable domain, with the rest looked up from reference TRBV7-2 and TRBJ2-1, is GAGVSQSPSNKVTEKGKDVELRCDPISGHTALYWYRQSLGQGLEFLIYFQGNSAPDKSGLPSDRFSAERTGGSVSTLTIQRTQQEDSAVYLCASRKPGQFYNEQFFGPGTRLTVL.

This chain uses TRBV7-2 with TRBJ2-5; D gene unclear. Germline CDR1 and CDR2: SGHTA and FQGNSA. Trimming pared 2 bases from V and 2 bases from J, leaving 0 bases between. CDR3 length: 11 residues. CDR3 coding DNA: TGTGCCAGCAGCTTACAAGAGACCCAGTACTTC. The encoded protein is CASSLQETQYF. Complete variable domain (other parts from reference TRBV7-2 and TRBJ2-5): GAGVSQSPSNKVTEKGKDVELRCDPISGHTALYWYRQSLGQGLEFLIYFQGNSAPDKSGLPSDRFSAERTGGSVSTLTIQRTQQEDSAVYLCASSLQETQYFGPGTRLLVL.

The chain carries TRBV19 and TRBJ1-3, with D perhaps matching TRBD1 (6 bases). CDR1 LNHDA and CDR2 SQIVND come from the germline V gene (reference sequence). V was shortened by 8 bases and J by 2 bases, with 7 bases between the two germline ends. The CDR3 runs to 12 residues. In nucleotides, the CDR3 is TGTGCCAGTGGACAGCCTGGAAACACCATATATTTT. This encodes CASGQPGNTIYF.

The chain joins TRBV28 to TRBJ2-1; TRBD2 might be the D (5 bases). The CDR3 runs 14 residues. Germline CDR1 reads MDHEN; CDR2 reads SYDVKM. Trimming pared 3 bases from V and 4 bases from J, leaving 10 bases between. The CDR3: CASSFERKYNEQFF. The CDR3 coding sequence is TGTGCCAGCAGTTTTGAGCGGAAGTACAATGAGCAGTTCTTC.

This chain uses TRBV24-1 with TRBJ2-3; 7 nucleotides agree with TRBD1. CDR1 KGHDR and CDR2 SFDVKD come from the germline V gene. This CDR3 has 16 residues. V trimming: 6 bases; J trimming: 0 bases; junction bases outside the gene matches: 8. CDR3 sequence reads: CATSSGTVTSTDTQYF. CDR3 DNA sequence: TGTGCCACCAGTTCGGGGACAGTGACGAGCACAGATACGCAGTATTTT.

The rearrangement joins TRBV3-1 (or the pseudogene TRBV3-2) to TRBJ1-6, with D maybe TRBD1 (5 bases). Germline CDR1 LGHDT, CDR2 YNNKEL (reference sequence). Trimming stripped 1 base from V and 7 bases from J, with 11 bases between. The CDR3 is 15 residues long. This chain's CDR3 is CASSQVQGGNSPLHF. The CDR3 DNA reads as TGTGCCAGCAGCCAAGTCCAGGGAGGGAATTCACCCCTCCACTTT.

The V and J genes are TRBV7-8 and TRBJ2-5, with 10 bases lining up with TRBD1. The CDR3 is 15 residues long. Germline-derived CDR1 and CDR2 are SGHVS and FQNEAQ. Trimming cost V 5 bases and J 6 bases; bases outside gene matches: 9. This CDR3 is CASSAFGQGGKTQYF. The DNA for the CDR3 is TGTGCCAGCAGCGCTTTCGGACAGGGGGGGAAGACCCAGTACTTC.

V and J are TRBV28 and TRBJ1-1; D is uncertain. V was pared by 3 bases and J by 5 bases, with 13 bases between. The length of the CDR3 is 14 residues. The germline CDR1 and CDR2 sequences are MDHEN and SYDVKM. In DNA form, the CDR3 reads TGTGCCAGCAGTTTGCTCCACCCTGCGACTGAAGCTTTCTTT. The encoded protein is CASSLLHPATEAFF. Variable domain in full (rest from reference TRBV28 and TRBJ1-1): DVKVTQSSRYLVKRTGEKVFLECVQDMDHENMFWYRQDPGLGLRLIYFSYDVKMKEKGDIPEGYSVSREKKERFSLILESASTNQTSMYLCASSLLHPATEAFFGQGTRLTVV.

The J gene is TRBJ2-2, the V gene TRBV2; D is perhaps TRBD1 (7 bases). The CDR3 consists of 16 residues. CDR1 SNHLY and CDR2 FYNNEI come from the germline V gene. Trimming took off 4 bases at V and 3 bases at J, with 15 bases between the two ends. The CDR3 loop is CASSGRAGGYTGELFF. In DNA form, the CDR3 reads TGTGCCAGCAGTGGCCGGGCAGGGGGGTACACCGGGGAGCTGTTTTTT.

The chain recombines TRBV5-5 with TRBJ1-3, with D hard to call. The ends were cut back, 0 bases at V and 0 bases at J, with 13 bases in the middle. The CDR3 is 17 amino acids. Germline lookup yields CDR1 SGHKS and CDR2 YYEKEE (reference sequence). The CDR3: CASSLVPDSDSGNTIYF. DNA of the CDR3: TGTGCCAGCAGCTTGGTACCAGACTCTGACTCTGGAAACACCATATATTTT. Filled out from reference TRBV5-5 and TRBJ1-3, the complete variable domain reads DAGVTQSPTHLIKTRGQQVTLRCSPISGHKSVSWYQQVLGQGPQFIFQYYEKEERGRGNFPDRFSARQFPNYSSELNVNALLLGDSALYLCASSLVPDSDSGNTIYFGEGSWLTVV.

This clone was seen only once. The chain couples TRBV9 to TRBJ2-1; 9 bases fit TRBD2. The V segment lost 4 bases and the J segment 5 bases; nucleotides outside the gene matches: 4. Germline CDR1 and CDR2: SGDLS and YYNGEE. This CDR3 contains 14 residues. CDR3 sequence: CASSPRGGHNEQFF. CDR3 in DNA: TGTGCCAGCAGCCCGCGGGGGGGGCACAATGAGCAGTTCTTC. The whole variable domain, remainder taken from reference TRBV9 and TRBJ2-1, is DSGVTQTPKHLITATGQRVTLRCSPRSGDLSVYWYQQSLDQGLQFLIQYYNGEERAKGNILERFSAQQFPDLHSELNLSSLELGDSALYFCASSPRGGHNEQFFGPGTRLTVL.

V and J are TRBV27 and TRBJ2-7; the match to TRBD1 covers 9 bases. Germline V gene sequence: CDR1 MNHEY, CDR2 SMNVEV (reference sequence). This CDR3 has 15 amino acids. Trimming took 5 bases from V and 1 from J; bases not matched to a gene: 6. In DNA, the CDR3 is TGTGCCAGCAGTGAAGCCGGGACAGGGTCCTACGAGCAGTACTTC. This translates into CASSEAGTGSYEQYF.

The CDR3 loop reads CASSQGISNTEAFF. For the CDR3, the DNA is TGTGCCAGCAGCCAAGGTATATCGAACACTGAAGCTTTCTTT. The V and J genes are TRBV3-1 (or the pseudogene TRBV3-2) and TRBJ1-1; D gene unclear. Germline assignment: CDR1 LGHDT and CDR2 YNNKEL (reference sequence). V was cut by 1 base and J by 1 base, with 7 bases left in between. The CDR3 runs 14 residues.

The CDR3 DNA sequence: TGCGCCAGCTCCTTCGACCCGAACACTGAAGCTTTCTTT. Protein product: CASSFDPNTEAFF. The V and J genes are TRBV5-1 and TRBJ1-1; D is ambiguous. From germline, CDR1 is SGHRS and CDR2 YFSETQ. This CDR3 spans 13 amino acids. V shed 7 bases and J shed 1 base, with 11 bases lying between them.

The genes are TRBV27 and TRBJ2-7; D assignment may be TRBD1 or TRBD2 (5 bases each). V dropped 9 bases and J dropped 2 bases, with 14 bases sitting between them. Germline lookup yields CDR1 MNHEY and CDR2 SMNVEV (reference sequence). CDR3 size: 13 residues. The CDR3 DNA reads as TGTGCCAGTTCACGGGGCGGCGCCTACGAGCAGTACTTC. It encodes CASSRGGAYEQYF.

V usage is TRBV4-1 and J usage is TRBJ2-7; TRBD2 matches at 8 bases. The V and J ends lost 0 bases and 3 bases, in that order; junction bases with no gene match: 7. This CDR3 has 16 residues. CDR1 is MGHRA and CDR2 is YSYEKL in the germline V gene. The CDR3 coding sequence is TGCGCCAGCAGCCAAGAACCGGGGGGGCCCCACTACGAGCAGTACTTC. Its translation: CASSQEPGGPHYEQYF.

The chain has TRBV30 and TRBJ1-3, with D unresolved. This CDR3 has 16 residues. V was clipped by 0 bases and J by 1 base, with 13 bases between them. Germline V gene lookup returns CDR1 GTSNPN and CDR2 SVGIG (reference sequence). The CDR3 loop is CAWSVGFFPSGNTIYF. CDR3 bases: TGTGCCTGGAGTGTAGGTTTCTTCCCTTCTGGAAACACCATATATTTT.

The chain employs TRBV4-3 and TRBJ2-2, with 8 bases aligning to TRBD2. CDR3 size: 17 residues. Germline-derived CDR1 and CDR2 are LGHNA and YSLEER. V gave up 1 base and J gave up 3 bases; unmatched junction bases: 7. CDR3 in amino acids: CASSQGGLATYTGELFF. In DNA form, the CDR3 reads TGCGCCAGCAGCCAAGGCGGACTAGCCACTTACACCGGGGAGCTGTTTTTT.

V usage is TRBV28 and J usage is TRBJ2-3; TRBD1 agrees at 10 bases. From germline, CDR1 is MDHEN and CDR2 SYDVKM. CDR3 size: 15 residues. V lost 8 bases, J lost 4 bases, and 9 bases stayed unmatched. The CDR3: CASVRDRGVADTQYF. In DNA, the CDR3 is TGTGCCAGCGTTCGGGACAGGGGTGTCGCAGATACGCAGTATTTT.